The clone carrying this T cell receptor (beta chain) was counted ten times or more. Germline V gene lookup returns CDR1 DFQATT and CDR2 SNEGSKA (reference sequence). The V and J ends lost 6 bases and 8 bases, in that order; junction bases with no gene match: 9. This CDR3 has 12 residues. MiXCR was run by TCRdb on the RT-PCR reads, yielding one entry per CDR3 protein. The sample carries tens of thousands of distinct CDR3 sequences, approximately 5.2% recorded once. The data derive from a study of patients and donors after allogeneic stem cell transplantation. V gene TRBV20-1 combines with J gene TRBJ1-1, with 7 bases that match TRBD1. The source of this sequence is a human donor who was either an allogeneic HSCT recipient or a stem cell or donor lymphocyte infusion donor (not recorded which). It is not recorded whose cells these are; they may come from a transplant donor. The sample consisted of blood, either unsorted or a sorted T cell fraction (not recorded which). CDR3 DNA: TGCAGTGCGCAAAGACAGGGTTTGGAAGCTTTCTTT. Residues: CSAQRQGLEAFF.